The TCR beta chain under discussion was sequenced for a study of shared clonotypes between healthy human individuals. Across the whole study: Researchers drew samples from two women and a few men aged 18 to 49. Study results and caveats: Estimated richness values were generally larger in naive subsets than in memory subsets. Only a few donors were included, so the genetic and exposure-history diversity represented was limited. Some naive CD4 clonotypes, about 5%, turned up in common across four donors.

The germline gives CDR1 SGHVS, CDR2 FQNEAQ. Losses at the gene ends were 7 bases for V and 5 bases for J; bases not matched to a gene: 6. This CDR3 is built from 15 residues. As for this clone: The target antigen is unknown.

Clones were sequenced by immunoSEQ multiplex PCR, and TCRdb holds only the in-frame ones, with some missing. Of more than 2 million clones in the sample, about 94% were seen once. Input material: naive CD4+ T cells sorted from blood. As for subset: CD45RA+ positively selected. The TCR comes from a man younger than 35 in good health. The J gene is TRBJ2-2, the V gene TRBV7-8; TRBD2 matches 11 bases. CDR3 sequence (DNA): TGTGCCAGCACCCTTAGCGGGGGGGCTACCGGGGAGCTGTTTTTT. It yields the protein CASTLSGGATGELFF. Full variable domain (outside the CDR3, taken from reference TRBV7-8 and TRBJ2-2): GAGVSQSPRYKVAKRGQDVALRCDPISGHVSLFWYQQALGQGPEFLTYFQNEAQLDKSGLPSDRFFAERPEGSVSTLKIQRTQQEDSAVYLCASTLSGGATGELFFGEGSRLTVL.